Below are 30 T cell receptor beta chains sequenced from a single sample in a study of blood T cell repertoires in COVID-19 (dated by TCRdb to the early 2020s). Library creation used the immunoSEQ multiplex PCR assay. TCRdb stores this immuneACCESS table with in-frame sequences only. Part of the clones is absent; in the studies checked, under half of the shortfall reflects unresolved V genes, and no reason is known for the rest. The sample table holds 100,000 to 150,000 clones, of which roughly 84% were seen once. The ten largest clones capture over 1.1% of the sample. The material sequenced was peripheral blood. Receptors originate from a man between 60 and 70 years old with acute or convalescent COVID-19.

The V gene is TRBV2, the J gene TRBJ2-1; 11 bases line up with TRBD1. Germline CDR1 is SNHLY and CDR2 is FYNNEI. Trimming at V came to 5 bases and at J to 12 bases, leaving 6 bases not matched to a gene. The CDR3 length is 13 residues. As DNA, the CDR3 is TGTGCCAGCAGTTCGGACAGGGGGCGTTCGCAGTTCTTC. Its translation: CASSSDRGRSQFF.

This clone was seen only once. The sample has other DNA sequences that encode this CDR3 too. This sequence joins TRBV6-5 and TRBJ1-1, with unresolved D. The V and J ends lost 2 bases and 1 base respectively, with 5 bases between them. CDR1 is MNHEY and CDR2 is SVGAGI in the germline V gene. The CDR3 loop spans 13 amino acids. The CDR3 region has the DNA TGTGCCAGCAGTTACCCAGGGAACACTGAAGCTTTCTTT. Amino acid sequence: CASSYPGNTEAFF.

The rearrangement joins TRBV18 to TRBJ2-7, with a weak D call TRBD1 (6 bases). CDR3 size: 15 residues. V lost 4 bases, J lost 4 bases, and 17 bases lay in between. CDR1 and CDR2 from the germline V gene are KGHSH and LQKENI. CDR3 bases: TGTGCCAGCTCACGAGAACAGGGCCCCTATTACGAGCAGTACTTC. It translates to CASSREQGPYYEQYF.

V gene TRBV5-4 combines with J gene TRBJ1-2; TRBD1 aligns across 11 bases. CDR1 and CDR2 from the germline V gene are SGHNT and YYREEE (reference sequence). The CDR3 spans 13 residues. V lost 4 bases, J lost 14 bases, and 10 bases stayed unmatched. CDR3 coding DNA: TGTGCCAGCAGCCAGGGACAGGGGGTCGTAAATACCTTC. Translated, it gives CASSQGQGVVNTF.

V gene TRBV9 combines with J gene TRBJ1-3; D perhaps matches TRBD1 (5 bases). Per the germline V gene, CDR1 is SGDLS and CDR2 is YYNGEE. The CDR3 has 13 residues. Trimming took 5 bases from V and 3 from J, leaving 9 bases between them. CDR3 DNA: TGTGCCAGCAGTGACAGCTTTGGAAACACCATATATTTT. This translates into CASSDSFGNTIYF. The complete variable domain, with remaining parts taken from reference TRBV9 and TRBJ1-3, reads DSGVTQTPKHLITATGQRVTLRCSPRSGDLSVYWYQQSLDQGLQFLIQYYNGEERAKGNILERFSAQQFPDLHSELNLSSLELGDSALYFCASSDSFGNTIYFGEGSWLTVV.

The chain recombines TRBV2 with TRBJ2-1; 8 nucleotides match TRBD2. Losses at the gene ends were 4 bases for V and 4 bases for J; bases not matched to a gene: 6. CDR1 is SNHLY and CDR2 is FYNNEI in the germline V gene. The CDR3 sequence is 15 residues long. The CDR3 is CASSGPSGFYNEQFF. The DNA of the CDR3 is TGTGCCAGCAGTGGTCCTAGCGGGTTTTACAATGAGCAGTTCTTC.

V gene TRBV5-8 combines with J gene TRBJ2-3, with 12 bases aligning to TRBD1. V lost 2 bases to trimming and J lost 4 bases; unmatched junction nucleotides: 8. Germline CDR1 reads SGHTS; CDR2 reads YDEGEE. CDR3 size: 17 residues. The CDR3 loop reads CASSLFPGQGAPDTQYF. The CDR3 DNA sequence: TGTGCCAGCAGCTTATTCCCGGGACAGGGGGCCCCAGATACGCAGTATTTT. The full variable domain, its missing parts supplied by reference TRBV5-8 and TRBJ2-3, is EAGVTQSPTHLIKTRGQQATLRCSPISGHTSVYWYQQALGLGLQFLLWYDEGEERNRGNFPPRFSGRQFPNYSSELNVNALELEDSALYLCASSLFPGQGAPDTQYFGPGTRLTVL.

The chain joins TRBV6-1 to TRBJ2-3, with 12 bases aligning to TRBD1. Germline V gene data show CDR1 as MNHNS and CDR2 as SASEGT. The trim removed 4 bases at V and 3 bases at J, leaving 14 bases unmatched. The CDR3 has 19 amino acids. CDR3 amino acids: CASSGLRVGTGGTTDTQYF. CDR3 in DNA: TGTGCCAGCAGTGGCCTCCGTGTTGGGACAGGGGGCACTACAGATACGCAGTATTTT.

J is TRBJ1-3 and V is TRBV10-1; D remains unclear. This CDR3 is built from 13 residues. The germline gives CDR1 WNHNN, CDR2 SYGVQD (reference sequence). V gave up 2 bases and J gave up 2 bases, with 4 bases separating them. The CDR3 reads CASSETAGNTIYF. In DNA form, the CDR3 reads TGCGCCAGCAGTGAGACGGCTGGAAACACCATATATTTT.

This sequence joins TRBV5-6 and TRBJ2-7; 8 nucleotides match TRBD1. The CDR3 is 14 residues long. Looked up from germline, CDR1 is SGHDT and CDR2 is YYEEEE. V lost 2 bases to trimming and J lost 1 base; unmatched junction nucleotides: 2. CDR3 in DNA: TGTGCCAGCAGCTTCGGACAGGGTTCCTACGAGCAGTACTTC. Its translation: CASSFGQGSYEQYF.

The rearrangement uses TRBV5-6 and TRBJ1-2; D perhaps matches TRBD1 (5 bases). This CDR3 region has 15 residues. Germline values: CDR1 SGHDT, CDR2 YYEEEE. Trimming cost V 4 bases and J 4 bases, with 17 bases left between them. The CDR3 reads CASSPRDSPSYGYTF. CDR3 sequence (DNA): TGTGCCAGCAGCCCTCGGGACTCTCCTAGCTATGGCTACACCTTC.

A note on this clone: The sample carries other DNA sequences with the same CDR3. The chain carries TRBV6-5 and TRBJ1-1; D not resolved. Germline lookup yields CDR1 MNHEY and CDR2 SVGAGI. The CDR3 has 12 amino acids. Trimming took 5 bases from V and 2 from J, leaving 6 bases between them. For the CDR3, the DNA is TGTGCCAGCAGTCTTAGAAACACTGAAGCTTTCTTT. Protein product: CASSLRNTEAFF.

The chain combines TRBV7-9 with TRBJ2-2, with D perhaps matching TRBD1 (6 bases). Trimming removed 5 bases at V and 5 bases at J, with 12 bases between. CDR3 length: 14 residues. Per the germline V gene, CDR1 is SEHNR and CDR2 is FQNEAQ (reference sequence). CDR3 region: CASSVTGETGELFF. The CDR3 nucleotides are TGTGCCAGCAGCGTGACAGGAGAGACCGGGGAGCTGTTTTTT.

The J gene is TRBJ2-2, the V gene TRBV6-5; D uncertain. V was clipped by 6 bases and J by 7 bases, with 9 bases between them. The germline gives CDR1 MNHEY, CDR2 SVGAGI. This CDR3 is built from 12 residues. This CDR3 is CASRLRNGELFF. CDR3 nucleotides: TGTGCCAGCAGACTTAGAAACGGGGAGCTGTTTTTT.

The J gene is TRBJ2-3, the V gene TRBV2; weak D call: TRBD1 (6 bases). The length of the CDR3 is 14 residues. CDR1 SNHLY and CDR2 FYNNEI come from the germline V gene. Trimming removed 7 bases from V and 0 bases from J, with 11 bases in between. DNA for the CDR3: TGTGCCAGCATTGGACAGACTAGCACAGATACGCAGTATTTT. This gives the protein CASIGQTSTDTQYF.

V usage is TRBV3-1 (or the pseudogene TRBV3-2) and J usage is TRBJ2-2; the D is unclear. This CDR3 comprises 14 residues. Trimming removed 4 bases at V and 5 bases at J, with 11 bases between. The germline V gene has CDR1 LGHDT and CDR2 YNNKEL (reference sequence). CDR3 sequence (DNA): TGTGCCAGCAGCCTACTTAACAGAACCGGGGAGCTGTTTTTT. This sequence encodes CASSLLNRTGELFF.

The chain employs TRBV7-2 and TRBJ2-1, with 12 bases that match TRBD2. The CDR3 extends over 16 amino acids. Germline CDR1 and CDR2: SGHTA and FQGNSA. V trimming: 5 bases; J trimming: 2 bases; junction bases outside the gene matches: 4. CDR3 in amino acids: CASSHRLAGAYNEQFF. The CDR3 region has the DNA TGTGCCAGCAGCCACCGACTAGCGGGGGCCTACAATGAGCAGTTCTTC. The full variable domain, its missing parts supplied by reference TRBV7-2 and TRBJ2-1, is GAGVSQSPSNKVTEKGKDVELRCDPISGHTALYWYRQSLGQGLEFLIYFQGNSAPDKSGLPSDRFSAERTGGSVSTLTIQRTQQEDSAVYLCASSHRLAGAYNEQFFGPGTRLTVL.

This chain joins TRBV19 and TRBJ2-3, with a tentative D call TRBD1 (6 bases). Germline assignment: CDR1 LNHDA and CDR2 SQIVND (reference sequence). With 3 bases removed from V and 2 bases from J, the gap between germline ends came to 6 bases. CDR3 length equals 13 residues. The chain's CDR3 is CASSMGHTDTQYF. CDR3 nucleotide sequence: TGTGCCAGTAGTATGGGACACACAGATACGCAGTATTTT.

This clone came up a few times. The rearrangement joins TRBV5-4 to TRBJ2-2, with 9 bases matching TRBD1. V shed 4 bases, J shed 1 base, and the junction held 5 bases outside the gene matches. The CDR3 extends over 16 amino acids. Germline CDR1 is SGHNT and CDR2 is YYREEE (reference sequence). The DNA for the CDR3 is TGTGCCAGCAGCCACCGGGGACAGGGGAACACCGGGGAGCTGTTTTTT. Protein product: CASSHRGQGNTGELFF. Supplemented by reference TRBV5-4 and TRBJ2-2, the full variable domain reads ETGVTQSPTHLIKTRGQQVTLRCSSQSGHNTVSWYQQALGQGPQFIFQYYREEENGRGNFPPRFSGLQFPNYSSELNVNALELDDSALYLCASSHRGQGNTGELFFGEGSRLTVL.

In its sample, this clone was seen a few times. The chain links TRBV28 to TRBJ2-7; 8 nucleotides match TRBD1. Germline V CDR1 and CDR2: MDHEN, SYDVKM. The V and J ends lost 5 bases and 1 base, in that order; junction bases with no gene match: 1. The CDR3 length is 13 residues. CDR3 nucleotides: TGTGCCAGCAGTAGGACAGGGTCCTACGAGCAGTACTTC. Translated: CASSRTGSYEQYF.

V is TRBV21-1 and J is TRBJ1-3. TRBV21-1 is a documented pseudogene. This CDR3 spans 13 amino acids. CDR3 coding DNA: TGTGCCAGCAGCAAATGGGAGCGAGGCACCATATATTTT. Residues: CASSKWERGTIYF.

The count of this clone is one. The chain recombines TRBV27 with TRBJ1-2; D not certain. V was cut by 0 bases and J by 6 bases, with 17 bases left in between. The CDR3 has 16 amino acids. Germline CDR1 reads MNHEY; CDR2 reads SMNVEV (reference sequence). The CDR3 region is CASSLSPMSVIHGYTF. The CDR3 DNA reads as TGTGCCAGCAGTTTATCCCCAATGTCAGTGATACATGGCTACACCTTC.

The chain joins TRBV11-2 to TRBJ1-1; TRBD1 agrees at 7 bases. This CDR3 has 16 residues. The V and J ends lost 5 bases and 1 base, in that order; junction bases with no gene match: 10. Germline V gene lookup returns CDR1 SGHAT and CDR2 FQNNGV. This CDR3 is CASSPIPGQRNTEAFF. Here the CDR3 DNA reads TGTGCCAGCAGCCCAATCCCGGGACAGCGGAACACTGAAGCTTTCTTT.

The chain links TRBV7-2 to TRBJ2-3; D possibly corresponds to TRBD2 (7 bases). CDR1 is SGHTA and CDR2 is FQGNSA in the germline V gene. The ends were cut back, 1 base at V and 6 bases at J, with 11 bases in the middle. This CDR3 comprises 14 residues. This CDR3 is CASSLGRGLDTQYF. In DNA, the CDR3 is TGTGCCAGCAGCTTAGGGCGGGGGCTTGATACGCAGTATTTT.

This clone was seen a handful of times. V is TRBV9 and J is TRBJ2-1; tentative D call: TRBD2 (6 bases). Per the germline V gene, CDR1 is SGDLS and CDR2 is YYNGEE. The ends were cut back, 4 bases at V and 0 bases at J, with 11 bases in the middle. The CDR3 spans 15 residues. DNA of the CDR3: TGTGCCAGCAGCACCCGGGACTCCTCCTACAATGAGCAGTTCTTC. Its translation is CASSTRDSSYNEQFF.

The chain has TRBV24-1 and TRBJ2-1; the match to TRBD2 covers 11 bases. The CDR3 has 15 residues. Germline lookup yields CDR1 KGHDR and CDR2 SFDVKD. The junction had 6 bases not matched to a gene; V was cut back by 5 bases and J by 7 bases. As DNA, the CDR3 is TGTGCCACCAGTGCTACTAGCGGGAGTTTGAATGAGCAGTTCTTC. It specifies CATSATSGSLNEQFF.

This clone has only a few counts. CDR3 loop: CASSLAQVFNTEAFF. The CDR3 DNA reads as TGTGCCAGCAGCTTAGCGCAGGTTTTTAACACTGAAGCTTTCTTT. This chain connects TRBV7-9 to TRBJ1-1; D call uncertain. Germline loops: CDR1 SEHNR, CDR2 FQNEAQ (reference sequence). This CDR3 region has 15 residues. The V end lost 0 bases, the J end lost 2 bases, and 10 bases lay between the germline ends.

The chain uses TRBV11-3 and TRBJ2-7; D is perhaps TRBD2 (6 bases). From germline, CDR1 is SGHNT and CDR2 YENEEA. There are 15 residues in the CDR3. V lost 5 bases to trimming and J lost 0 bases, with 14 bases between them. The CDR3: CASSRGMSSSYEQYF. DNA for the CDR3: TGTGCCAGCAGCCGCGGGATGTCGAGCTCCTACGAGCAGTACTTC.

V and J are TRBV18 and TRBJ1-1; TRBD1 matches 7 bases. CDR3 size: 14 residues. In germline, CDR1 is KGHSH, CDR2 LQKENI. With V trimmed by 5 bases and J by 5 bases, 8 bases remained unmatched. The CDR3 DNA reads TGTGCCAGCTCATTGGGGCCACAGGGGACTGAAGCTTTCTTT. Translated, it gives CASSLGPQGTEAFF.

V and J are TRBV5-1 and TRBJ1-6; TRBD1 agrees at 8 bases. V shed 3 bases, J shed 7 bases, and the junction held 12 bases outside the gene matches. The CDR3 extends over 17 amino acids. Germline loops: CDR1 SGHRS, CDR2 YFSETQ. The CDR3 sequence is CASSSRDRSGANSPLHF. CDR3 DNA: TGCGCCAGCAGCTCAAGGGACAGGTCGGGGGCCAATTCACCCCTCCACTTT.